These T cell receptor beta chains were read from a single sample in a study of OX40 agonist ivuxolimab in advanced cancers. Produced via immunoSEQ multiplex PCR; TCRdb's table is partial and in-frame only. The sample shows roughly 17,000 clones, roughly 78% of them seen only once. Here the sequenced sample was CD4+ or CD8+ T cells sorted from blood, taken in a trial of the OX40 agonist ivuxolimab. The origin of the receptors is an adult with an advanced solid tumor such as melanoma, head and neck, liver or kidney cancer. Both conserved end residues are part of each CDR3. The D gene is left open where the match is weak. Rows may omit the clone size; those that give it use once, few, many or a size class.

TRBJ1-5	TRBV11-2	NA	TRBD1	CASSPHGQGSNQPQHF	TGTGCCAGCAGCCCCCATGGACAGGGGAGCAATCAGCCCCAGCATTTT
TRBJ1-1	TRBV7-3	NA	NA	CASSLNGGNTEAFF	TGTGCCAGCAGCTTAAATGGGGGGAACACTGAAGCTTTCTTT
TRBJ2-7	TRBV15	few	NA	CATSSRDSNYEQYF	TGTGCCACCAGCAGCCGGGACTCGAACTACGAGCAGTACTTC
TRBJ2-7	TRBV30	NA	TRBD1	CAWGTASSYEQYF	TGTGCCTGGGGGACAGCGAGCTCCTACGAGCAGTACTTC
TRBJ1-2	TRBV5-4	NA	TRBD1	CASSLGRGEAFYGYTF	TGTGCCAGCAGCTTGGGCAGGGGGGAGGCCTTCTATGGCTACACCTTC
TRBJ2-3	TRBV6-5	few	TRBD2	CASSSLAGRRTDTQYF	TGTGCCAGCAGTTCCTTAGCGGGACGCCGCACAGATACGCAGTATTTT
TRBJ1-1	TRBV5-4	NA	NA	CASSLAGATEAFF	TGTGCCAGCAGCTTGGCAGGGGCCACTGAAGCTTTCTTT
TRBJ2-7	TRBV4-2	NA	TRBD2	CASSQVGTSLYEQYF	TGTGCCAGCAGCCAAGTTGGGACTAGCCTCTACGAGCAGTACTTC
TRBJ1-1	TRBV19	NA	NA	CASTARSAFF	TGTGCCAGTACCGCCCGGTCGGCTTTCTTT
TRBJ1-4	TRBV4-1	NA	TRBD1	CASSQEWGQGAWEKLFF	TGCGCCAGCAGCCAAGAATGGGGACAGGGGGCTTGGGAAAAACTGTTTTTT
TRBJ1-2	TRBV4-1	NA	NA	CASSQGLGGRDYGYTF	TGCGCCAGCAGCCAAGGGCTCGGGGGGCGCGACTATGGCTACACCTTC
TRBJ2-7	TRBV27	NA	TRBD1	CASTTGQGGIEQYF	TGTGCCAGCACTACGGGACAGGGTGGGATCGAGCAGTACTTC
TRBJ1-5	TRBV2	NA	TRBD1	CASSLDRDTLHSNQPQHF	TGTGCCAGCAGTTTAGACAGGGACACCCTGCATAGCAATCAGCCCCAGCATTTT
TRBJ2-5	TRBV4-1	NA	NA	CASSQDRGRETQYF	TGCGCCAGCAGCCAAGATCGGGGGAGGGAGACCCAGTACTTC
TRBJ1-1	TRBV2	NA	NA	CASSVRKNTEAFF	TGTGCCAGCAGTGTTAGGAAGAACACTGAAGCTTTCTTT
TRBJ1-2	TRBV19	NA	TRBD1	CAISGGDRLFYGYTF	TGTGCCATTTCCGGCGGGGACAGGCTATTTTATGGCTACACCTTC
TRBJ2-2	TRBV11-2	NA	TRBD2	CASSVGTSHTGELFF	TGTGCCAGCAGCGTCGGGACTAGCCACACCGGGGAGCTGTTTTTT
TRBJ2-3	TRBV29-1	few	NA	CSAFFTDTQYF	TGCAGCGCTTTCTTCACAGATACGCAGTATTTT
TRBJ2-1	TRBV11-2	NA	NA	CASSLGTLGRFEQFF	TGTGCCAGCAGCCTCGGGACTCTCGGGCGGTTTGAGCAGTTCTTC
TRBJ1-4	TRBV7-9	NA	NA	CASSLGTVTNEKLFF	TGTGCCAGCAGCTTAGGGACAGTAACTAATGAAAAACTGTTTTTT
TRBJ1-1	TRBV7-9	NA	NA	CASSLAVAEAFF	TGTGCCAGCAGCTTAGCAGTAGCCGAAGCTTTCTTT
TRBJ2-1	TRBV5-6	NA	NA	CASSLYEEQFF	TGTGCCAGCAGCTTGTATGAGGAGCAGTTCTTC
TRBJ1-1	TRBV7-9	once	NA	CASSLTVNTEAFF	TGTGCCAGCAGCTTGACAGTGAACACTGAAGCTTTCTTT
TRBJ1-1	TRBV2	medium-sized	NA	CASTYATEAFF	TGTGCCAGCACCTACGCCACTGAAGCTTTCTTT
TRBJ1-1	TRBV6-6	NA	NA	CASTDGQNTEAFF	TGTGCCAGCACCGACGGACAGAACACTGAAGCTTTCTTT
TRBJ1-2	TRBV4-2	NA	NA	CASSSRGGNYGYTF	TGTGCCAGCAGCTCACGCGGGGGGAACTATGGCTACACCTTC
TRBJ2-6	TRBV6-1	once	NA	CASSESRSGANVLTF	TGTGCCAGCAGTGAATCCCGCTCTGGGGCCAACGTCCTGACTTTC
TRBJ2-5	TRBV7-8	NA	TRBD1	CASSLLGTEQETQYF	TGTGCCAGCAGCTTACTCGGGACAGAGCAAGAGACCCAGTACTTC
TRBJ2-1	TRBV4-1	few	NA	CASSLELARSYNEQFF	TGCGCCAGCAGCCTCGAACTAGCCAGGTCCTACAATGAGCAGTTCTTC
TRBJ1-5	TRBV5-6	few	NA	CASSLWGYSNQPQHF	TGTGCCAGCAGCTTGTGGGGGTATAGCAATCAGCCCCAGCATTTT
TRBJ1-5	TRBV7-2	NA	NA	CASSLNPKTDSNQPQHF	TGTGCCAGCAGCTTAAATCCCAAGACGGATAGCAATCAGCCCCAGCATTTT
TRBJ2-3	TRBV5-4	NA	TRBD2	CASSASLAGYTDTQYF	TGTGCCAGCAGCGCTTCACTAGCGGGTTACACAGATACGCAGTATTTT
TRBJ2-3	TRBV11-2	medium-sized	NA	CASSLSTDTQYF	TGTGCCAGCAGCTTGTCCACAGATACGCAGTATTTT
TRBJ2-7	TRBV18	NA	TRBD1	CASSPFPGQTGEQYF	TGTGCCAGCTCACCTTTCCCGGGACAGACGGGGGAGCAGTACTTC
TRBJ2-1	TRBV6-5	NA	NA	CASSYSPGRFNEQFF	TGTGCCAGCAGTTATTCCCCCGGGAGATTCAATGAGCAGTTCTTC
TRBJ2-3	TRBV4-2	NA	TRBD2	CASRPERGHTDTQYF	TGTGCCAGCAGACCAGAGCGGGGCCACACAGATACGCAGTATTTT
TRBJ2-1	TRBV19	few	TRBD1	CASSITRQGQFF	TGTGCCAGTAGTATTACTCGACAGGGGCAGTTCTTC
TRBJ2-7	TRBV15	NA	NA	CATSTRQNSYEQYF	TGTGCCACCAGCACCCGACAGAACTCCTACGAGCAGTACTTC
TRBJ1-1	TRBV7-9	NA	NA	CASSLGIGGTEAFF	TGTGCCAGCAGCTTAGGAATTGGGGGGACTGAAGCTTTCTTT
TRBJ1-3	TRBV28	NA	TRBD1	CASSLVNRGSGNTIYF	TGTGCCAGCAGCCTCGTTAACAGGGGGTCTGGAAACACCATATATTTT
TRBJ2-3	TRBV6-4	NA	NA	CASSEVPRDTQYF	TGTGCCAGCAGTGAGGTCCCCCGGGATACGCAGTATTTT
TRBJ2-2	TRBV7-9	NA	NA	CASSKNPGVNGRIGELFF	TGTGCCAGCAGCAAGAACCCGGGAGTAAATGGACGAATCGGGGAGCTGTTTTTT
TRBJ2-7	TRBV5-6	NA	TRBD1	CASSLGTGGSEQYF	TGTGCCAGCAGCTTGGGGACAGGGGGCTCCGAGCAGTACTTC
TRBJ2-4	TRBV27	NA	NA	CASSLAGADIQYF	TGTGCCAGCAGTTTGGCCGGGGCGGACATTCAGTACTTC
TRBJ2-2	TRBV5-1	NA	TRBD1	CASSVTGPTGELFF	TGCGCCAGCAGCGTGACAGGGCCCACCGGGGAGCTGTTTTTT
TRBJ1-2	TRBV7-4	NA	NA	CASSQGVNYGYTF	TGTGCCAGCAGCCAGGGAGTTAACTATGGCTACACCTTC
TRBJ1-1	TRBV9	NA	NA	CASSVGDLNTEAFF	TGTGCCAGCAGCGTAGGGGATCTGAACACTGAAGCTTTCTTT
TRBJ2-7	TRBV6-1	NA	NA	CASSEMEGSYEQYF	TGTGCCAGCAGTGAAATGGAGGGATCCTACGAGCAGTACTTC
TRBJ1-4	TRBV7-9	NA	NA	CASSPSDGEEKLFF	TGTGCCAGCAGCCCCAGTGACGGGGAGGAAAAACTGTTTTTT
TRBJ2-7	TRBV11-3	NA	TRBD1	CASYSGGLEQYF	TGTGCCAGCTACTCAGGGGGCCTCGAGCAGTACTTC
TRBJ2-7	TRBV7-2	NA	TRBD2	CASSWTSGTYEQYF	TGTGCCAGCAGCTGGACTAGCGGCACCTACGAGCAGTACTTC
TRBJ1-1	TRBV7-8	NA	TRBD1	CASSPGTGPEAFF	TGTGCCAGCAGCCCTGGGACAGGGCCTGAAGCTTTCTTT
TRBJ1-5	TRBV5-6	NA	NA	CASSSGTFNQPQHF	TGTGCCAGCAGCTCCGGGACATTTAATCAGCCCCAGCATTTT
TRBJ2-3	TRBV27	NA	TRBD2	CASSLSWLAGVSDTQYF	TGTGCCAGCAGTTTATCGTGGCTAGCGGGAGTCTCAGATACGCAGTATTTT